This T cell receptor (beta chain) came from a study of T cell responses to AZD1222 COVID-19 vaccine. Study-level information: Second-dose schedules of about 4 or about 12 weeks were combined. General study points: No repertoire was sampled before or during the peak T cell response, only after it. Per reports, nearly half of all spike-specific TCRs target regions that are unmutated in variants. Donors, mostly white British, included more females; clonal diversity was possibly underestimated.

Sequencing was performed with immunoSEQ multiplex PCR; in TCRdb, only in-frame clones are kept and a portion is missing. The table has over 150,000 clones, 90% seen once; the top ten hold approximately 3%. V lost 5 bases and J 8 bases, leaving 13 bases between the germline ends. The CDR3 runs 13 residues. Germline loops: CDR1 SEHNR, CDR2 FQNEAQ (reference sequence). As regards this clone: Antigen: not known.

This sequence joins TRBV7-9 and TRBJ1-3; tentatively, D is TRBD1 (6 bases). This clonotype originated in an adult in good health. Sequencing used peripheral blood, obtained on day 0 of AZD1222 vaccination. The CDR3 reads CASSTTGEHTIYF. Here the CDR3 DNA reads TGTGCCAGCAGCACGACAGGAGAACACACCATATATTTT.